This is a list of T cell receptor beta chains from one sample in a study of T cell repertoires and HLA-DP antigens. TCRdb's table, derived via immunoSEQ multiplex PCR, lists solely in-frame clones and lacks some. The sample holds fewer than 95,000 clones, more than 75% seen once. These receptors have no known antigen. The specimen was CD4+ T cells from PBMCs. These receptors came from a man between 50 and 59 years old in good health and CMV-seronegative. Both conserved end residues are part of each CDR3. Fields, in order: J gene, V gene, clone size, D gene, CDR3 DNA, CDR3 protein. D genes are given only for firm matches. Expanded clones get a size class; other rows say once, few or many, or leave the size out.

J gene: TRBJ2-7; V gene: TRBV5-1; clone size: .; D gene: TRBD1; CDR3 DNA: TGCGCCAGCAGCCCGGTCGGACAGGGGGCCTACGAGCAGTACTTC; CDR3 protein: CASSPVGQGAYEQYF
J gene: TRBJ1-1; V gene: TRBV6-6; clone size: .; D gene: .; CDR3 DNA: TGTGCCAGCAGTTACTCGGAGAACACTGAAGCTTTCTTT; CDR3 protein: CASSYSENTEAFF
J gene: TRBJ2-1; V gene: TRBV27; clone size: .; D gene: .; CDR3 DNA: TGTGCCAGCAGCCCTAGGGGCCTCTACAATGAGCAGTTCTTC; CDR3 protein: CASSPRGLYNEQFF
J gene: TRBJ1-5; V gene: TRBV19; clone size: .; D gene: TRBD1; CDR3 DNA: TGTGCCAGTGCCGACAGGGGTGGGAATCAGCCCCAGCATTTT; CDR3 protein: CASADRGGNQPQHF
J gene: TRBJ2-1; V gene: TRBV5-1; clone size: once; D gene: TRBD2; CDR3 DNA: TGCGCCAGCAGCTTGCAAGTGGCGGGAGGGAGTGAGCAGTTCTTC; CDR3 protein: CASSLQVAGGSEQFF
J gene: TRBJ1-2; V gene: TRBV30; clone size: .; D gene: .; CDR3 DNA: TGTGCCTGGAGTCCTGTAGGCAGATCTCCCGGCTACACCTTC; CDR3 protein: CAWSPVGRSPGYTF
J gene: TRBJ1-6; V gene: TRBV5-1; clone size: .; D gene: .; CDR3 DNA: TGCGCCAGCAGGGCCGGGCCCTATAATTCACCCCTCCACTTT; CDR3 protein: CASRAGPYNSPLHF
J gene: TRBJ1-6; V gene: TRBV4-3; clone size: .; D gene: .; CDR3 DNA: TGCGCCAGCAGCCAAGAGAGCTCCTATAATTCACCCCTCCACTTT; CDR3 protein: CASSQESSYNSPLHF
J gene: TRBJ2-3; V gene: TRBV20-1; clone size: .; D gene: .; CDR3 DNA: TGCAGTGCTAGGCCGACAGATACGCAGTATTTT; CDR3 protein: CSARPTDTQYF
J gene: TRBJ2-5; V gene: TRBV21-1; clone size: .; D gene: .; CDR3 DNA: TGTGCCAGCAGAGAAACAGCAACCCAGAAGGAGACCCAGTACTTC; CDR3 protein: CASRETATQKETQYF
J gene: TRBJ1-1; V gene: TRBV18; clone size: .; D gene: .; CDR3 DNA: TGTGCCAGCACCCGGGGCACTGAAGCTTTCTTT; CDR3 protein: CASTRGTEAFF
J gene: TRBJ2-3; V gene: TRBV5-1; clone size: once; D gene: .; CDR3 DNA: TGCGCCAGCAGCATCACTAGCCCCAGCACAGATACGCAGTATTTT; CDR3 protein: CASSITSPSTDTQYF
J gene: TRBJ1-2; V gene: TRBV6-6; clone size: .; D gene: .; CDR3 DNA: TGTGCCAGCAGTTACGCGACGGCTGGCTACACCTTC; CDR3 protein: CASSYATAGYTF
J gene: TRBJ2-4; V gene: TRBV9; clone size: .; D gene: TRBD1; CDR3 DNA: TGTGCCAGCAGCGTAGGACAGGGGTTTGAAAACATTCAGTACTTC; CDR3 protein: CASSVGQGFENIQYF
J gene: TRBJ2-1; V gene: TRBV5-8; clone size: .; D gene: .; CDR3 DNA: TGTGCCAGCAGCTTGGGTCCGGGTCGGGGTAGCTCCTACAATGAGCAGTTCTTC; CDR3 protein: CASSLGPGRGSSYNEQFF
J gene: TRBJ2-5; V gene: TRBV5-4; clone size: .; D gene: TRBD2; CDR3 DNA: TGTGCCAGCAGCTTCGCGGGGGGAGGGGAGACCCAGTACTTC; CDR3 protein: CASSFAGGGETQYF
J gene: TRBJ2-2; V gene: TRBV4-2; clone size: .; D gene: TRBD1; CDR3 DNA: TGTGCCAGCAGCCAAGATGAAGGACAGGTTCTAAGGGAGCTGTTTTTT; CDR3 protein: CASSQDEGQVLRELFF
J gene: TRBJ1-4; V gene: TRBV19; clone size: .; D gene: .; CDR3 DNA: TGTGCCAGTAGTATGGGCGTAGCACCCGAAAAACTGTTTTTT; CDR3 protein: CASSMGVAPEKLFF
J gene: TRBJ1-1; V gene: TRBV27; clone size: few; D gene: .; CDR3 DNA: TGTGCCAGCAGTTTGACAGGTTTGAACACTGAAGCTTTCTTT; CDR3 protein: CASSLTGLNTEAFF
J gene: TRBJ2-7; V gene: TRBV7-2; clone size: .; D gene: .; CDR3 DNA: TGTGCCAGCAGCCCGGCCAGTTACGAGCAGTACTTC; CDR3 protein: CASSPASYEQYF
J gene: TRBJ2-5; V gene: TRBV5-1; clone size: .; D gene: .; CDR3 DNA: TGCGCCAGCAGCTCGGGGACTTCAAACGCCCAAGAGACCCAGTACTTC; CDR3 protein: CASSSGTSNAQETQYF
J gene: TRBJ2-5; V gene: TRBV7-6; clone size: .; D gene: TRBD2; CDR3 DNA: TGTGCCAGCAGTCTGGGCGGGGGAATGGAGACCCAGTACTTC; CDR3 protein: CASSLGGGMETQYF
J gene: TRBJ2-5; V gene: TRBV5-4; clone size: .; D gene: .; CDR3 DNA: TGTGCCAGCAGCGAAGGGGAGACCCAGTACTTC; CDR3 protein: CASSEGETQYF
J gene: TRBJ2-1; V gene: TRBV11-3; clone size: .; D gene: TRBD1; CDR3 DNA: TGTGCCAGCGTGGACCAGGGAGCAGGGGGACGGGGAGAGCAGTTCTTC; CDR3 protein: CASVDQGAGGRGEQFF
J gene: TRBJ2-5; V gene: TRBV2; clone size: .; D gene: TRBD1; CDR3 DNA: TGTGCCAGCAGTGAAGACAGGGGACAAGAGACCCAGTACTTC; CDR3 protein: CASSEDRGQETQYF
J gene: TRBJ2-1; V gene: TRBV5-1; clone size: .; D gene: TRBD1; CDR3 DNA: TGCGCCAGCAGCCGGGACAGGCTCAATGAGCAGTTCTTC; CDR3 protein: CASSRDRLNEQFF
J gene: TRBJ2-7; V gene: TRBV6-5; clone size: .; D gene: TRBD2; CDR3 DNA: TGTGCCAGCAGCGGACTAGCGGGAGGATACGAGCAGTACTTC; CDR3 protein: CASSGLAGGYEQYF
J gene: TRBJ2-1; V gene: TRBV18; clone size: .; D gene: TRBD2; CDR3 DNA: TGTGCCAGCTCACCACAGAGGGCGGGAGGGATCAATGAGCAGTTCTTC; CDR3 protein: CASSPQRAGGINEQFF
J gene: TRBJ2-5; V gene: TRBV5-1; clone size: .; D gene: .; CDR3 DNA: TGCGCCAGCCCCCAAGCCCAGTACTTC; CDR3 protein: CASPQAQYF
J gene: TRBJ1-5; V gene: TRBV7-8; clone size: few; D gene: .; CDR3 DNA: TGTGCCAGCAGCACCCAACAGGGCCCCAATCAGCCCCAGCATTTT; CDR3 protein: CASSTQQGPNQPQHF
J gene: TRBJ1-1; V gene: TRBV7-6; clone size: .; D gene: .; CDR3 DNA: TGTGCCAGCAGCCCAACACAGAACACTGAAGCTTTCTTT; CDR3 protein: CASSPTQNTEAFF
J gene: TRBJ2-7; V gene: TRBV7-9; clone size: .; D gene: .; CDR3 DNA: TGTGCCAGCAGCCTTCGTGTACCGAGCTCCTACGAGCAGTACTTC; CDR3 protein: CASSLRVPSSYEQYF
J gene: TRBJ2-4; V gene: TRBV5-1; clone size: once; D gene: TRBD2; CDR3 DNA: TGCGCCAGCAGCCCACACGGGACTAGCGGGAGCTGGGATTTAGCCAAAAACATTCAGTACTTC; CDR3 protein: CASSPHGTSGSWDLAKNIQYF
J gene: TRBJ1-4; V gene: TRBV27; clone size: .; D gene: TRBD1; CDR3 DNA: TGTGCCAGCAGTTTTCCGGCCGGGACAGACGAAACTAATGAAAAACTGTTTTTT; CDR3 protein: CASSFPAGTDETNEKLFF
J gene: TRBJ2-5; V gene: TRBV5-4; clone size: .; D gene: TRBD2; CDR3 DNA: TGTGCCAGCAGCTCCTTAGCGGGAGGTGAAGAGACCCAGTACTTC; CDR3 protein: CASSSLAGGEETQYF
J gene: TRBJ1-1; V gene: TRBV19; clone size: .; D gene: .; CDR3 DNA: TGTGCCAGTAGTAAAACAGGGCTGCCCTCCACTGAAGCTTTCTTT; CDR3 protein: CASSKTGLPSTEAFF
J gene: TRBJ2-7; V gene: TRBV5-1; clone size: .; D gene: TRBD1; CDR3 DNA: TGCGCCAGCAGCTTGGGACAGGGTCTCGACGAGCAGTACTTC; CDR3 protein: CASSLGQGLDEQYF
J gene: TRBJ2-7; V gene: TRBV10-3; clone size: .; D gene: .; CDR3 DNA: TGTGCCACGATGCGTCCAGGGTTCAACTACGAGCAGTACTTC; CDR3 protein: CATMRPGFNYEQYF
J gene: TRBJ2-7; V gene: TRBV28; clone size: once; D gene: .; CDR3 DNA: TGTGCCAGCAGTATAGATAGCTCCTACGAGCAGTACTTC; CDR3 protein: CASSIDSSYEQYF
J gene: TRBJ2-1; V gene: TRBV7-2; clone size: .; D gene: TRBD2; CDR3 DNA: TGTGCCAGCAGCCCGGAAGGGACTAGCGGGAGTAATGAGCAGTTCTTC; CDR3 protein: CASSPEGTSGSNEQFF
J gene: TRBJ1-5; V gene: TRBV2; clone size: .; D gene: .; CDR3 DNA: TGTGCCAGCAGTTGGGGGAACAATCAGCCCCAGCATTTT; CDR3 protein: CASSWGNNQPQHF
J gene: TRBJ1-6; V gene: TRBV7-9; clone size: .; D gene: TRBD1; CDR3 DNA: TGTGCCAGCAGGACAGACAGGGCAAGGGTGTCACCCCTCCACTTT; CDR3 protein: CASRTDRARVSPLHF
J gene: TRBJ2-3; V gene: TRBV10-3; clone size: .; D gene: TRBD1; CDR3 DNA: TGTGCCATCAGTACACAGGGGGCGCGGATGCAGTATTTT; CDR3 protein: CAISTQGARMQYF
J gene: TRBJ2-7; V gene: TRBV28; clone size: .; D gene: .; CDR3 DNA: TGTGCCAGCAGTTTATCCGCGGGGCCTTACGAGCAGTACTTC; CDR3 protein: CASSLSAGPYEQYF
J gene: TRBJ2-3; V gene: TRBV11-3; clone size: .; D gene: TRBD2; CDR3 DNA: TGTGCCAGCAGCTCCATGCGGGGGGCGGCGACGCAGTATTTT; CDR3 protein: CASSSMRGAATQYF
J gene: TRBJ1-6; V gene: TRBV4-1; clone size: .; D gene: .; CDR3 DNA: TGCGCCAGCAGCCTTCGGGGGGAAAATTCACCCCTCCACTTT; CDR3 protein: CASSLRGENSPLHF
J gene: TRBJ2-7; V gene: TRBV6-5; clone size: .; D gene: .; CDR3 DNA: TGTGCCAGCAGTTACTCGCCGCATACGGGGGAGCAGTACTTC; CDR3 protein: CASSYSPHTGEQYF
J gene: TRBJ2-3; V gene: TRBV5-1; clone size: .; D gene: TRBD2; CDR3 DNA: TGCGCCAGCAGCTTGGACTTCAAGCGGGAGGGGACTAAGTATTTT; CDR3 protein: CASSLDFKREGTKYF
J gene: TRBJ1-1; V gene: TRBV5-8; clone size: .; D gene: .; CDR3 DNA: TGTGCCAGCAGCTTGGAGTTTAGGGGGAGCACTGAAGCTTTCTTT; CDR3 protein: CASSLEFRGSTEAFF
J gene: TRBJ1-6; V gene: TRBV18; clone size: .; D gene: TRBD1; CDR3 DNA: TGTGCCAGCTCACCGGACAGGGGTAATTCACCCCTCCACTTT; CDR3 protein: CASSPDRGNSPLHF
J gene: TRBJ2-3; V gene: TRBV19; clone size: once; D gene: .; CDR3 DNA: TGTGCCAGTAGTCCCGGGTCGAACACAGATACGCAGTATTTT; CDR3 protein: CASSPGSNTDTQYF
J gene: TRBJ2-7; V gene: TRBV30; clone size: .; D gene: .; CDR3 DNA: TGTGCCTACTCTTTAAACAAACCCTACGAGCAGTACTTC; CDR3 protein: CAYSLNKPYEQYF
J gene: TRBJ2-3; V gene: TRBV30; clone size: few; D gene: .; CDR3 DNA: TGTGCCTGGAGTATCACAGATACGCAGTATTTT; CDR3 protein: CAWSITDTQYF
J gene: TRBJ2-7; V gene: TRBV10-3; clone size: once; D gene: .; CDR3 DNA: TGTGCGAACTCTCAAGGGCAGGGTCTTGAAGAGCAGTACTTC; CDR3 protein: CANSQGQGLEEQYF
J gene: TRBJ2-2; V gene: TRBV27; clone size: .; D gene: TRBD1; CDR3 DNA: TGTGCCAGCAGCAGGGGGCTCGGGGTATTGACCGGGGAGCTGTTTTTT; CDR3 protein: CASSRGLGVLTGELFF
J gene: TRBJ1-5; V gene: TRBV4-2; clone size: .; D gene: TRBD1; CDR3 DNA: TGTGCCAGCAGCCAGGACAGGGCGAATCAGCCCCAGCATTTT; CDR3 protein: CASSQDRANQPQHF
J gene: TRBJ1-5; V gene: TRBV7-2; clone size: .; D gene: .; CDR3 DNA: TGTGCCAGCAGCCACCAGGGAGGAGGAGGCAATCAGCCCCAGCATTTT; CDR3 protein: CASSHQGGGGNQPQHF
J gene: TRBJ2-3; V gene: TRBV4-2; clone size: .; D gene: TRBD2; CDR3 DNA: TGTGCCAGCAGCCAAGGGCTAGCGGGGGCCACAGATACGCAGTATTTT; CDR3 protein: CASSQGLAGATDTQYF